This T cell receptor (beta chain) was captured in a study of molecular identifiers for immune sequencing clone quantification. V shed 3 bases and J 6 bases; nucleotides not matched to a gene: 10. Germline V CDR1 and CDR2: DFQATT, SNEGSKA (reference sequence). The CDR3 totals 15 residues. TCRdb re-called the PCR reads through MiXCR, storing one row per CDR3 protein. Altogether about 640,000 distinct CDR3 sequences are present, around 20% being singletons, with the ten largest covering roughly 0.9%. The clonotype was recovered from a human donor in good health. Some libraries in this study had Jurkat cell RNA spiked in. The J gene is TRBJ2-1, the V gene TRBV20-1, with 8 bases that match TRBD1. Sample: naive CD8+ T cells from blood, with Jurkat cell RNA spiked in. The subset denotes: FACS-sorted CD8+CD4-CCR7+CD45RA+ naive T cells. This CDR3 reads CSASGDRHFGNEQFF. CDR3 in DNA: TGCAGTGCTAGTGGGGACAGGCACTTCGGCAATGAGCAGTTCTTC.